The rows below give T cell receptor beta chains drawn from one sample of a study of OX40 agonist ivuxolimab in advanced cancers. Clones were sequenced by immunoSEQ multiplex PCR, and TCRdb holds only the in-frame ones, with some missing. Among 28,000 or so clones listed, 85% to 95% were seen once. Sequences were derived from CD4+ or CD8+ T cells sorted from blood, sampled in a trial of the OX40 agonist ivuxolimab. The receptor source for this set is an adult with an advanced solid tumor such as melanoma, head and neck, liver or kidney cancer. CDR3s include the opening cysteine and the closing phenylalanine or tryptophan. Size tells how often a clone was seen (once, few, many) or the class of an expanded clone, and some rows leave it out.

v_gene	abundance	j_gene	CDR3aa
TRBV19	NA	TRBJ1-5	CASSLQVSNQPQHF
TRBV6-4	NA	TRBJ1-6	CASSDSAGRNSPLHF
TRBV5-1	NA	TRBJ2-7	CASSLSGSSYEQYF
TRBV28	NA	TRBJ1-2	CASSLTTWTGVNYGYTF
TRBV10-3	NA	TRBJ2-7	CAPRSKDLSSYEQYF
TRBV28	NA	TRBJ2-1	CASSTPDAGGSYNEQFF
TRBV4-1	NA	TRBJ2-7	CASSQESGGAYEQYF
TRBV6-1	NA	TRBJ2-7	CASSDTRPHEQYF
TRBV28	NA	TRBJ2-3	CASSGGTGGDTQYF
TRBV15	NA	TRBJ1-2	CATSALCSTF
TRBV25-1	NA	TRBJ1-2	CASSVNGRLNYGYTF
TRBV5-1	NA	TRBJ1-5	CASSLDRAGNQPQHF
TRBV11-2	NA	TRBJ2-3	CASSINMPSGGTSTDTQYF
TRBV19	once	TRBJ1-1	CASSITGGTTEAFF
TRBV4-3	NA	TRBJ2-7	CASSQGEGAYEQYF